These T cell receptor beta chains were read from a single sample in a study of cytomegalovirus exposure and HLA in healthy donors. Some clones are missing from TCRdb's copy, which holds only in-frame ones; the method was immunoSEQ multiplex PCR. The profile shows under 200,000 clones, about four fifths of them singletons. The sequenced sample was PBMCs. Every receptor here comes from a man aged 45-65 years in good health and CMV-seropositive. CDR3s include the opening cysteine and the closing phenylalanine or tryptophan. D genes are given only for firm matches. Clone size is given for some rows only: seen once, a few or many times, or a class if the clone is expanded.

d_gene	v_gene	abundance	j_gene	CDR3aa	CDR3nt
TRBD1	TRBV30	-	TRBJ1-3	CAWDTGAGANTIYF	TGTGCCTGGGATACAGGGGCCGGGGCAAACACCATATATTTT
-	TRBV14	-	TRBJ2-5	CASSPHPGLSQETQYF	TGTGCCAGCAGCCCTCACCCAGGACTAAGTCAAGAGACCCAGTACTTC
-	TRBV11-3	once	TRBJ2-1	CASSYNAYNEQFF	TGTGCCAGCAGCTACAACGCCTACAATGAGCAGTTCTTC
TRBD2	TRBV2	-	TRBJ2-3	CASSLGTSGGPRYF	TGTGCCAGCAGCCTAGGGACTAGCGGGGGCCCCCGATATTTT
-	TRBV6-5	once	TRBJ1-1	CASSTIRNTEAFF	TGTGCCAGCAGCACAATCAGGAACACTGAAGCTTTCTTT
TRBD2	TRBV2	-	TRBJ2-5	CASSEGGAASGGRETQYF	TGTGCCAGCAGTGAAGGGGGGGCGGCGAGCGGGGGTCGGGAGACCCAGTACTTC
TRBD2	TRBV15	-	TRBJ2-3	CATSSFSGGAGTQYF	TGTGCCACCAGCTCCTTCAGCGGGGGGGCAGGTACGCAGTATTTT
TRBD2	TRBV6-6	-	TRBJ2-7	CASSPLLAGGSYEQYF	TGTGCCAGCAGTCCTCTGCTAGCGGGAGGTTCCTACGAGCAGTACTTC
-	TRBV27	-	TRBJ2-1	CASSLTRDNEQFF	TGTGCCAGCAGTTTAACTAGAGACAATGAGCAGTTCTTC
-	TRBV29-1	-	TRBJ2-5	CSVRQETQYF	TGCAGCGTTCGGCAAGAGACCCAGTACTTC
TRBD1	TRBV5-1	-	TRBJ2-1	CASSLTGGYNEQFF	TGCGCCAGCAGCTTGACAGGGGGGTACAATGAGCAGTTCTTC
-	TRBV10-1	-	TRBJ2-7	CASSESRTAGGEQYF	TGCGCCAGCAGTGAGTCCCGGACAGCCGGCGGAGAGCAGTACTTC
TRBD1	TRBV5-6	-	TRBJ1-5	CASSRWTGRNQPQHF	TGTGCCAGCAGCCGTTGGACAGGGCGCAATCAGCCCCAGCATTTT
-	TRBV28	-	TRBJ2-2	CASSSPRGLVANTGELFF	TGTGCCAGCAGTTCACCGCGAGGGCTGGTCGCGAACACCGGGGAGCTGTTTTTT
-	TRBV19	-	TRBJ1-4	CASSPRQTTNEKLFF	TGTGCCAGTAGTCCCAGACAGACAACTAATGAAAAACTGTTTTTT
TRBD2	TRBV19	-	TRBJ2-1	CASSVTSGSIGEQFF	TGTGCCAGTAGTGTGACTAGCGGGAGTATAGGTGAGCAGTTCTTC
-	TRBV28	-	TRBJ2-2	CASSLIAAGELFF	TGTGCCAGCAGTTTAATCGCGGCCGGGGAGCTGTTTTTT
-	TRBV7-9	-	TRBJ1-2	CASSLSRGYRFSSGYTF	TGTGCCAGCAGCTTATCCAGGGGATACAGGTTTTCGAGCGGCTACACCTTC
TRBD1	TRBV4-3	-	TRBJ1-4	CASSQETGDSATNEKLFF	TGCGCCAGCAGCCAAGAGACAGGGGATTCCGCAACTAATGAAAAACTGTTTTTT
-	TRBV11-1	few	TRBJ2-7	CASSLGVARSSYEQYF	TGTGCCAGCAGCTTAGGGGTAGCGAGGAGCTCCTACGAGCAGTACTTC
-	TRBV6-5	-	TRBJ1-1	CASMFSWTEAFF	TGTGCCAGCATGTTCAGTTGGACTGAAGCTTTCTTT
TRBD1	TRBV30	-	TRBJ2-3	CAWSGTGWNTQYF	TGTGCCTGGAGTGGGACAGGATGGAATACGCAGTATTTT
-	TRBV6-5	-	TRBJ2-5	CASSSPTQGSETQYF	TGTGCCAGCAGTTCCCCGACACAGGGTTCGGAGACCCAGTACTTC
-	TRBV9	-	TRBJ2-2	CASSVVQVAGELFF	TGTGCCAGCAGCGTAGTGCAAGTAGCCGGGGAGCTGTTTTTT
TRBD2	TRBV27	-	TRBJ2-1	CASSLFPAGPSPNEQFF	TGTGCCAGCAGTTTATTCCCAGCGGGACCCTCGCCAAATGAGCAGTTCTTC
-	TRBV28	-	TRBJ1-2	CASSLRGAYGYTF	TGTGCCAGCAGCCTCCGGGGGGCCTATGGCTACACCTTC
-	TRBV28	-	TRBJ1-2	CASSLSSEGDGYTF	TGTGCCAGCAGTTTATCGTCGGAAGGGGATGGCTACACCTTC